These 29 T cell receptor beta chains came from one sample sequenced in a study of blood T cell repertoires in COVID-19. Assay used: immunoSEQ multiplex PCR; TCRdb lists only in-frame clones, some missing. Of about 190,000 clones detected, 88% appear once; the ten largest clones hold approximately 4%. The specimen was peripheral blood. These receptors were taken from a human donor in a cohort sampled during active COVID-19.

This chain connects TRBV5-6 to TRBJ1-5; TRBD1 matches 7 bases. The J segment lost 4 bases and the V segment lost 0 bases, leaving 1 base of the junction unmatched. There are 14 residues in the CDR3. Germline-derived CDR1 and CDR2 are SGHDT and YYEEEE. The CDR3 sequence: CASSLAGGNQPQHF. The CDR3 DNA is TGTGCCAGCAGCTTGGCAGGGGGAAATCAGCCCCAGCATTTT.

The V call is TRBV9, the J call TRBJ2-3; 9 bases agree with TRBD1. The trim removed 3 bases at V and 2 bases at J, leaving 7 bases unmatched. From germline, CDR1 is SGDLS and CDR2 YYNGEE. CDR3 length: 16 residues. The CDR3: CASSANRDRDTDTQYF. The CDR3 nucleotides read TGTGCCAGCAGCGCCAACCGGGACAGGGACACAGATACGCAGTATTTT.

CDR3 bases: TGTGCCAGCAGCGTAGCGGGGACAGAGCAAGAGACCCAGTACTTC. It translates to CASSVAGTEQETQYF. The gene calls are TRBV9 and TRBJ2-5, with 7 nucleotides matching TRBD1. Unmatched junction bases numbered 4, after V lost 0 bases and J lost 2 bases. Germline assignment: CDR1 SGDLS and CDR2 YYNGEE. The CDR3 runs to 15 residues. The whole variable domain, filled in from reference TRBV9 and TRBJ2-5, reads DSGVTQTPKHLITATGQRVTLRCSPRSGDLSVYWYQQSLDQGLQFLIQYYNGEERAKGNILERFSAQQFPDLHSELNLSSLELGDSALYFCASSVAGTEQETQYFGPGTRLLVL.

This sequence joins TRBV5-4 and TRBJ2-5; D gene ambiguous. Trimming took 0 bases from V and 3 from J, leaving 6 bases between them. This CDR3 region has 13 residues. Germline CDR1 SGHNT, CDR2 YYREEE (reference sequence). The CDR3 coding sequence is TGTGCCAGCAGCTTGGTCCCAGAAGAGACCCAGTACTTC. This encodes CASSLVPEETQYF.

The CDR3 DNA reads TGTGCCAGCAGTGAAGTTAATCGGGTGGGGAACACTGAAGCTTTCTTT. It yields the protein CASSEVNRVGNTEAFF. V and J are TRBV6-1 and TRBJ1-1; the D is unclear. Germline-derived CDR1 and CDR2 are MNHNS and SASEGT. V gave up 1 base and J gave up 1 base, with 13 bases separating them. This CDR3 contains 16 residues.

The chain carries TRBV7-2 and TRBJ1-1, with no clear D. Between the trimmed V and J ends, which lost 3 bases and 8 bases, there was a span of 4 bases. The CDR3 loop spans 10 amino acids. CDR1 is SGHTA and CDR2 is FQGNSA in the germline V gene. The CDR3: CASSFGEAFF. In DNA form, the CDR3 reads TGTGCCAGCAGCTTCGGGGAAGCTTTCTTT.

The sample holds a few counts of this clone. The rearrangement uses TRBV5-6 and TRBJ2-7; 8 bases agree with TRBD1. Per germline, CDR1 SGHDT and CDR2 YYEEEE. The length of the CDR3 is 12 residues. V shed 2 bases, J shed 6 bases, and the junction held 1 base outside the gene matches. The CDR3 sequence is CASSLTGGEQYF. The CDR3 DNA reads as TGTGCCAGCAGCTTAACAGGGGGCGAGCAGTACTTC.

The sample holds many counts of this clone. The J gene is TRBJ2-5, the V gene TRBV14; D is perhaps TRBD1 (5 bases). CDR3 length: 14 amino acids. V gave up 3 bases and J gave up 3 bases, with 11 bases separating them. From germline, CDR1 is SGHDN and CDR2 FVKESK. The CDR3 loop is CASSQGIREETQYF. For the CDR3, the DNA is TGTGCCAGCAGCCAGGGTATCAGGGAAGAGACCCAGTACTTC.

This clone was counted once. V is TRBV7-9 and J is TRBJ1-1; unclear D gene. The V and J ends lost 1 base and 10 bases respectively, with 13 bases between them. Germline CDR1 and CDR2: SEHNR and FQNEAQ (reference sequence). CDR3 length equals 13 residues. The chain's CDR3 is CASSLGGFPGAFF. The CDR3 nucleotides are TGTGCCAGCAGCTTAGGAGGGTTCCCAGGAGCTTTCTTT.

CDR3 bases: TGTGCCAGCAGCCGCCAGACTGGAGGGACAGGGGAGGGCATTCAGTACTTC. This codes for CASSRQTGGTGEGIQYF. The chain joins TRBV7-9 to TRBJ2-4; 10 bases are shared with TRBD1. Germline V gene sequence: CDR1 SEHNR, CDR2 FQNEAQ (reference sequence). The trim removed 5 bases at V and 9 bases at J, leaving 16 bases unmatched. The CDR3 covers 17 residues.

The chain has TRBV5-3 and TRBJ1-2; TRBD1 might be the D (5 bases). Being an ORF, TRBV5-3 has a function that is uncertain. V lost 1 base, J lost 7 bases, and 8 bases lay in between. The CDR3 covers 12 residues. The CDR3 DNA is TGTGCCAGAAGCTTGCCCGACAGTGGCTACACCTTC. Its protein is CARSLPDSGYTF.

This clone has just one count. The chain carries TRBV19 and TRBJ2-5, with D unclear. In germline, CDR1 is LNHDA, CDR2 SQIVND (reference sequence). Trimming shortened V by 8 bases and J by 0 bases, and 7 bases separated the two germline ends. The CDR3 has 12 residues. Here the CDR3 reads CASSSYQETQYF. Here the CDR3 DNA reads TGTGCCAGTTCTTCGTACCAAGAGACCCAGTACTTC.

V and J are TRBV28 and TRBJ2-5; TRBD2 matches 11 bases. Germline loops: CDR1 MDHEN, CDR2 SYDVKM. With V trimmed by 5 bases and J by 5 bases, 19 bases remained unmatched. The CDR3 totals 19 residues. For the CDR3, the DNA is TGTGCCAGCAGTCCCTTTAGCGGGAGGGCCCTCACCCGTGGGGAGACCCAGTACTTC. Encoded protein: CASSPFSGRALTRGETQYF.

The chain carries TRBV7-2 and TRBJ1-6, with D perhaps matching TRBD1 (5 bases). The V and J ends lost 0 bases and 6 bases respectively, with 6 bases between them. The CDR3 consists of 14 residues. Germline V CDR1 and CDR2: SGHTA, FQGNSA. The CDR3 loop reads CASSLARVNSPLHF. The CDR3 DNA is TGTGCCAGCAGCTTAGCCAGGGTTAATTCACCCCTCCACTTT.

CDR3 coding DNA: TGTGCCAGCAGCTCAACGGGACGGCGGGAGGAGCAGTACTTC. Translation: CASSSTGRREEQYF. V and J are TRBV7-9 and TRBJ2-7, with 7 positions matching TRBD2. The trim removed 4 bases at V and 7 bases at J, leaving 10 bases unmatched. The CDR3 is 14 amino acids. From germline, CDR1 is SEHNR and CDR2 FQNEAQ (reference sequence).

The gene calls are TRBV7-2 and TRBJ1-5; tentatively, D is TRBD1 (6 bases). This CDR3 has 14 residues. V lost 6 bases and J lost 5, with 14 bases in between. CDR1 and CDR2 (germline): SGHTA, FQGNSA. The CDR3 is CASSERGAHQPQHF. The CDR3 DNA sequence: TGTGCCAGCAGTGAACGGGGGGCTCATCAGCCCCAGCATTTT.

The rearrangement links TRBV9 to TRBJ1-1; 7 bases match TRBD1. V shed 4 bases, J shed 4 bases, and the junction held 10 bases outside the gene matches. CDR1 is SGDLS, CDR2 YYNGEE, per germline. This CDR3 is built from 15 residues. The CDR3 nucleotides are TGTGCCAGCAGCCATGAACAGGGGCCGGGCACTGAAGCTTTCTTT. Its translation is CASSHEQGPGTEAFF.

The chain joins TRBV7-2 to TRBJ2-3, with 13 bases identical to TRBD2. The germline gives CDR1 SGHTA, CDR2 FQGNSA. Losses at the gene ends were 1 base for V and 5 bases for J; bases not matched to a gene: 6. The CDR3 contains 17 residues. Here the CDR3 DNA reads TGTGCCAGCAGCTTAGTAGGACTAGCGGGAGTACGAGATACGCAGTATTTT. Its translation: CASSLVGLAGVRDTQYF.

V and J are TRBV29-1 and TRBJ2-5; TRBD1 matches 7 bases. In germline, CDR1 is SQVTM, CDR2 ANQGSEA. V lost 2 bases and J lost 5; bases outside the gene matches: 2. This CDR3 spans 12 amino acids. Here the CDR3 DNA reads TGCAGCGTTGAAAGGGGGCAGGAGACCCAGTACTTC. Protein product: CSVERGQETQYF.

The chain recombines TRBV16 with TRBJ2-5; D uncertain. Germline CDR1 reads KGHSY; CDR2 reads FQNENV. This CDR3 spans 14 amino acids. V was cut by 7 bases and J by 3 bases, with 15 bases left in between. The CDR3 sequence: CASTEKRAEETQYF. CDR3 nucleotide sequence: TGTGCCAGCACGGAAAAGCGAGCCGAAGAGACCCAGTACTTC.

The chain couples TRBV12-3 or TRBV12-4 to TRBJ1-2; TRBD1 agrees at 7 bases. Germline trimming cut 5 bases from V and 8 bases from J; bases unmatched to any gene: 8. The CDR3 is 13 amino acids. The DNA of the CDR3 is TGTGCCAGCAGTCAAGGGACAGTATTAGGCTACACCTTC. It encodes CASSQGTVLGYTF.

The genes are TRBV6-1 and TRBJ2-5; the D gene is possibly TRBD1 (5 bases). The V and J ends lost 3 bases and 4 bases respectively, with 12 bases between them. This CDR3 contains 14 residues. Per the germline V gene, CDR1 is MNHNS and CDR2 is SASEGT. CDR3: CASSELKRGETQYF. The DNA of the CDR3 is TGTGCCAGCAGTGAGCTTAAAAGGGGAGAGACCCAGTACTTC.

This clone was seen just once. V usage is TRBV25-1 and J usage is TRBJ2-2, with 8 positions matching TRBD1. The CDR3 runs to 15 residues. CDR1 and CDR2 from the germline V gene are MGHDK and SYGVNS. Trimming took 3 bases from V and 7 from J; bases not matched to a gene: 7. CDR3 nucleotide sequence: TGTGCCAGCAGTGATGTCAGGGGGCAGGGCGGGGAGCTGTTTTTT. This codes for CASSDVRGQGGELFF. Based on the CDR3 plus reference TRBV25-1 and TRBJ2-2, the full variable domain is EADIYQTPRYLVIGTGKKITLECSQTMGHDKMYWYQQDPGMELHLIHYSYGVNSTEKGDLSSESTVSRIRTEHFPLTLESARPSHTSQYLCASSDVRGQGGELFFGEGSRLTVL.

The chain combines TRBV6-2 or TRBV6-3 with TRBJ2-6; 9 nucleotides line up with TRBD1. The CDR3 extends over 19 amino acids. Germline CDR1 is MNHEY and CDR2 is SVGEGT. Trimming at V came to 0 bases and at J to 3 bases, leaving 9 bases not matched to a gene. The CDR3 DNA is TGTGCCAGCAGTTACTCGCGGAGGACAGGGGTTGGTGGGGCCAACGTCCTGACTTTC. Protein sequence: CASSYSRRTGVGGANVLTF.

The chain is built from TRBV4-3 and TRBJ1-6; D not certain. The CDR3 has 17 amino acids. V lost 1 base and J 7 bases, leaving 17 bases between the germline ends. CDR1 and CDR2 (germline): LGHNA, YSLEER. The CDR3 here is CASSQATVPGPNSPLHF. The CDR3 nucleotides are TGCGCCAGCAGCCAAGCTACGGTCCCGGGTCCGAATTCACCCCTCCACTTT.

This clone was detected only once. V is TRBV3-1 (or the pseudogene TRBV3-2) and J is TRBJ1-1, with a possible D match to TRBD1 (5 bases). Germline-derived CDR1 and CDR2 are LGHDT and YNNKEL (reference sequence). The CDR3 length is 14 residues. V was clipped by 2 bases and J by 6 bases, with 13 bases between them. CDR3 in DNA: TGTGCCAGCAGCCAAACAGGCGGCTGGGCTGAAGCTTTCTTT. Translation gives CASSQTGGWAEAFF.

The CDR3 nucleotides are TGTGCCAGCAGCCAATGGGGGGGTGCGCCTGAAGCTTTCTTT. This codes for CASSQWGGAPEAFF. The V gene is TRBV3-1 (or the pseudogene TRBV3-2), the J gene TRBJ1-1, with D perhaps matching TRBD1 (5 bases). Germline V gene data show CDR1 as LGHDT and CDR2 as YNNKEL (reference sequence). With 2 bases removed from V and 6 bases from J, the gap between germline ends came to 13 bases. The CDR3 is 14 amino acids.

The V call is TRBV7-2, the J call TRBJ2-3, with D possibly matching TRBD1 (6 bases). Germline CDR1 and CDR2: SGHTA and FQGNSA. Trimming stripped 6 bases from V and 0 bases from J, with 13 bases between. The CDR3 is made up of 15 amino acids. The CDR3 coding sequence is TGTGCCAGCAGTGTGGACAGCCCAAGCACAGATACGCAGTATTTT. Amino acid sequence: CASSVDSPSTDTQYF.

The chain joins TRBV7-8 to TRBJ2-2; TRBD2 agrees at 11 bases. CDR1 SGHVS and CDR2 FQNEAQ come from the germline V gene. The CDR3 is 16 amino acids. V shed 5 bases and J 5 bases; nucleotides not matched to a gene: 7. CDR3 sequence (DNA): TGTGCCAGCAGCATGCTAGCGGGGGGCAGGACCGGGGAGCTGTTTTTT. Its protein is CASSMLAGGRTGELFF.